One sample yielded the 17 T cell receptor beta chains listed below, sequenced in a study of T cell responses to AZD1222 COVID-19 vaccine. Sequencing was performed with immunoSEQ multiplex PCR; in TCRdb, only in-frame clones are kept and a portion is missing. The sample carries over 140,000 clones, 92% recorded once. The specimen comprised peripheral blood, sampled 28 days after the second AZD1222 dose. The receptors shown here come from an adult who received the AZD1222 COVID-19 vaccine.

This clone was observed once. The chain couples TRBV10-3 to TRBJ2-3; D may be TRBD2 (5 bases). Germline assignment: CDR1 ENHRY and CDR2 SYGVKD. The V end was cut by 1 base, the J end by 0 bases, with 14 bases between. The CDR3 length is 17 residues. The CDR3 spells CAISEWRRQTSTDTQYF. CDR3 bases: TGTGCCATCAGTGAGTGGCGGAGGCAAACTAGCACAGATACGCAGTATTTT.

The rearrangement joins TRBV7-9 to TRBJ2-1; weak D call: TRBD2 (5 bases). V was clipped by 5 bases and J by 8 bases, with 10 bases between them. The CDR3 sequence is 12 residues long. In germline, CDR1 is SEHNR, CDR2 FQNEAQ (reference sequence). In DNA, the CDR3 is TGTGCCAGCAGCCCCGGACTTGATGAGCAGTTCTTC. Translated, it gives CASSPGLDEQFF.

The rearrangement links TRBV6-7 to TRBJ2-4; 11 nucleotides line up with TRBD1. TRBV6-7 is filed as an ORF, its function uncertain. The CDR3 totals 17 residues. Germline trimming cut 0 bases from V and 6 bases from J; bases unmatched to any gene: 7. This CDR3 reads CASSYSDRGRRRNIQYF. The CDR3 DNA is TGTGCCAGCAGTTACTCGGACAGGGGGCGGCGTAGAAACATTCAGTACTTC.

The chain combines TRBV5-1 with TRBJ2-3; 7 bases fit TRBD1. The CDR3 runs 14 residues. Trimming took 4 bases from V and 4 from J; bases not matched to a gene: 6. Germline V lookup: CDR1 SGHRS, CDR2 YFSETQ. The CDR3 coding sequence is TGCGCCAGCAGCATCAGGGGGTCCCCAGATACGCAGTATTTT. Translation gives CASSIRGSPDTQYF.

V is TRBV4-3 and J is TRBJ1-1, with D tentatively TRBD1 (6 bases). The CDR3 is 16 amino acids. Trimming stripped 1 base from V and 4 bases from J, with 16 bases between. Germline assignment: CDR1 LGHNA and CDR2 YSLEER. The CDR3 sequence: CASSQGPKGVITEAFF. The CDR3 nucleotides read TGCGCCAGCAGCCAAGGCCCGAAGGGGGTCATCACTGAAGCTTTCTTT.

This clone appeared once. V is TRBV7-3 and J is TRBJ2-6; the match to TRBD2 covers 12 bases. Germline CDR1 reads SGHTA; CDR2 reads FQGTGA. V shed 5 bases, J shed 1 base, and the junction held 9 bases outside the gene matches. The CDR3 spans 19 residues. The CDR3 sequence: CASSPLAGGPKSGANVLTF. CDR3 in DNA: TGTGCCAGCAGCCCCCTAGCGGGAGGGCCAAAATCTGGGGCCAACGTCCTGACTTTC.

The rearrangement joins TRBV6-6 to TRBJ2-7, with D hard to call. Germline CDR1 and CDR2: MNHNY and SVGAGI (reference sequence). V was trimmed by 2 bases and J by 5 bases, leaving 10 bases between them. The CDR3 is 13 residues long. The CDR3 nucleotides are TGTGCCAGCAGTTACCGACCACGGGACGAGCAGTACTTC. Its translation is CASSYRPRDEQYF.

CDR3 DNA: TGTGCCAGCTCACCCCAACTAAGTAGCTCTGGGGCCAACGTCCTGACTTTC. Its protein is CASSPQLSSSGANVLTF. The rearrangement joins TRBV18 to TRBJ2-6, with D hard to call. Germline V lookup: CDR1 KGHSH, CDR2 LQKENI. CDR3 length equals 17 residues. The V gene lost 3 bases and the J gene lost 0 bases, with 12 bases spanning the gap.

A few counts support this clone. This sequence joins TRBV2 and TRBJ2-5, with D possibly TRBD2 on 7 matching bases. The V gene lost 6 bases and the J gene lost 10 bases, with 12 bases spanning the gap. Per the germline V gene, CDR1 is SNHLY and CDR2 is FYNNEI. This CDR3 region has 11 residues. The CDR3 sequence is CASSQGGGQYF. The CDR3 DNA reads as TGTGCCAGCAGCCAAGGGGGGGGCCAGTACTTC.

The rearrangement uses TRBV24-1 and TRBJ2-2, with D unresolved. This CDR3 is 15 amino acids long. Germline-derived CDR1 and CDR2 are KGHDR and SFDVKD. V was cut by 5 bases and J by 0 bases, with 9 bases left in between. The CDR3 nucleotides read TGTGCCACCAGTGGCGCAAGACCGAACACCGGGGAGCTGTTTTTT. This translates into CATSGARPNTGELFF.

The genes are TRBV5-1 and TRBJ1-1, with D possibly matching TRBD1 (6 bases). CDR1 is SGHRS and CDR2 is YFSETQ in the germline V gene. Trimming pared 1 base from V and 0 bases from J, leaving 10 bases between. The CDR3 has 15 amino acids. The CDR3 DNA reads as TGCGCCAGCAGCTTGTCAGGGACATTGAACACTGAAGCTTTCTTT. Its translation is CASSLSGTLNTEAFF.

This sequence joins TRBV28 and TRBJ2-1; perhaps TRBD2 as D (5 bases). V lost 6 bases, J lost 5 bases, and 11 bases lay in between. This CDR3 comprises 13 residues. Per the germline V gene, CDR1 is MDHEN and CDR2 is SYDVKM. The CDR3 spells CASRLVRDNEQFF. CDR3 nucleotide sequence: TGTGCCAGCAGACTAGTTCGCGACAATGAGCAGTTCTTC.

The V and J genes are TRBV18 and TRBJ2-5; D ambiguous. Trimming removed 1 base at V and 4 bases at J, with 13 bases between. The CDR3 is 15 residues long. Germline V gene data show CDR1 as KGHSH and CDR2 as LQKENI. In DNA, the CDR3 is TGTGCCAGCTCACCACGGACCCCGGTACCAGAGACCCAGTACTTC. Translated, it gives CASSPRTPVPETQYF.

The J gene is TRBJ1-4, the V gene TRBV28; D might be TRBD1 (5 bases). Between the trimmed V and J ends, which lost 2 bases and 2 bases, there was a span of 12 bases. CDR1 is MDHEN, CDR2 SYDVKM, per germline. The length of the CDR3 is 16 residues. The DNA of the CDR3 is TGTGCCAGCAGTTTACCCTGGGGCAGGACTAATGAAAAACTGTTTTTT. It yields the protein CASSLPWGRTNEKLFF.

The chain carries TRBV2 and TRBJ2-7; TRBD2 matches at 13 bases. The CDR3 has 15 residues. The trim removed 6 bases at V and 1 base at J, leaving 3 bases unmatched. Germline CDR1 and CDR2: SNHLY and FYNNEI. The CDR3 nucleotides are TGTGCCAGCAGGGGGACTAGCGGGACATCCTACGAGCAGTACTTC. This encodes CASRGTSGTSYEQYF.

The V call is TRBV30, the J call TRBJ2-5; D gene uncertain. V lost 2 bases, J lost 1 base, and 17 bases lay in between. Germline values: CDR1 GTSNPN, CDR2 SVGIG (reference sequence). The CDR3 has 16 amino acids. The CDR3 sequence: CAWSIYLPDTQETQYF. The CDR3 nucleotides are TGTGCCTGGAGTATTTACCTCCCTGACACCCAAGAGACCCAGTACTTC.

The DNA of the CDR3 is TGTGCCAGCAGCCAAGAACTAGCGGGGCTAGCCAAAAACATTCAGTACTTC. Protein sequence: CASSQELAGLAKNIQYF. V and J are TRBV3-1 (or the pseudogene TRBV3-2) and TRBJ2-4; 10 nucleotides line up with TRBD2. V shed 0 bases and J 0 bases; nucleotides not matched to a gene: 2. The CDR3 consists of 17 residues. Germline CDR1 reads LGHDT; CDR2 reads YNNKEL (reference sequence).